Listed below are T cell receptor beta chains from one sample, sequenced in a study of shared clonotypes between healthy human individuals. Produced via immunoSEQ multiplex PCR; TCRdb's table is partial and in-frame only. The data contain about 110,000 clones, just over 65% of them seen just once; the ten biggest clones take up around 25%. The source material was memory CD8+ T cells sorted from blood. These receptors all stem from a woman in her twenties or thirties in good health. Each CDR3 is given with its conserved first and last residue. Each record gives: V gene, J gene, clone size, CDR3 protein. Only part of the rows carry a size: once, few, many, or a class if the clone is expanded.

TRBV6-1	TRBJ1-2	NA	CASSETTRNANYGYTF
TRBV5-4	TRBJ2-1	NA	CASSLESGTGINEQFF
TRBV11-2	TRBJ1-2	NA	CASSQPGAGQYGYTF
TRBV14	TRBJ1-1	few	CASGQRGLNTEAFF
TRBV5-4	TRBJ2-2	NA	CASSLAENTGELFF
TRBV6-1	TRBJ2-3	NA	CASSERTGAIDTQYF
TRBV11-2	TRBJ2-7	many	CASSLGTLPWGEQYF
TRBV7-9	TRBJ2-3	NA	CASSSHPLGGF
TRBV28	TRBJ1-1	NA	CASSEPLTPNTEAFF
TRBV6-1	TRBJ1-5	NA	CASRRDGERPQHF
TRBV25-1	TRBJ2-1	NA	CASSEFQGSNEQFF
TRBV5-1	TRBJ2-5	once	CASSLVRLIGTGQETQYF
TRBV7-9	TRBJ2-5	once	CASSQGLPRETQYF
TRBV28	TRBJ2-1	few	CANSGSNNEQFF
TRBV9	TRBJ2-7	NA	CASGGTSEMGSYEQYF
TRBV9	TRBJ2-2	NA	CASSVNIFGTNTGELFF
TRBV18	TRBJ2-7	NA	CASSPPIWAKQYF
TRBV28	TRBJ2-3	NA	CASGPWRPQGGPHRAATTDTQYF
TRBV28	NA	NA	CASSSPTGPSNIYEQYF
TRBV5-1	TRBJ2-2	many	CASSPGTSGRDTGELFF
TRBV5-1	TRBJ2-1	NA	CASSFATGVSYNEQFF
TRBV9	TRBJ2-7	NA	CASSPRLVLRGRGEQYF
TRBV6-1	TRBJ1-1	many	CASSAGVMNTEAFF
TRBV2	TRBJ2-2	once	CASRPTNTGELFF
TRBV30	TRBJ2-3	NA	CAWSPTTDTQYF
TRBV27	TRBJ2-7	many	CASSSTGSSYEQYF
TRBV7-9	TRBJ1-1	NA	CASSLIGESHIPTEAFF
TRBV27	TRBJ2-1	NA	CASSSKGGTGFYEQFF
TRBV5-1	TRBJ2-3	NA	CASSSGEVVDTQYF
TRBV6-5	TRBJ2-2	NA	CASSTTGGGGELFF
TRBV6-6	TRBJ1-2	few	CASSYRRGTAKDGYTF
TRBV19	TRBJ2-1	few	CASTSRDKHHEQFF
TRBV2	TRBJ2-6	NA	CASSYTGGPYGSGANVLTF
TRBV29-1	TRBJ1-1	NA	CSVAPGEGTEAFF
TRBV28	TRBJ2-1	NA	CASSTSGRDEQFF
TRBV7-9	TRBJ2-7	NA	CASSPGLAGAEQYF
TRBV25-1	TRBJ1-5	NA	CASSELGGDRDQPQHF
TRBV19	TRBJ1-5	NA	CASNANGLSNQPQHF
TRBV30	TRBJ1-1	NA	CAWSEHVMNTEAFF
TRBV27	TRBJ1-6	many	CASTARALHF
TRBV12-5	TRBJ2-7	NA	CASGLVPNVAGDNEQYF
TRBV5-1	TRBJ1-2	many	CASSLAPGTGMYGYTF
TRBV27	TRBJ1-1	NA	CASSSTRNTEAFF
TRBV28	TRBJ1-5	NA	CASSAPRLSNQPQHF
TRBV27	TRBJ2-3	NA	CASSFGLAGIDTQYF
TRBV21-1	TRBJ2-7	NA	CASSKGLNRPPTREQYF
TRBV5-6	TRBJ2-1	NA	CASGDSGRGYNEQFF
TRBV6-4	TRBJ2-7	NA	CASSYSVSGGGYEQYF
TRBV18	TRBJ2-1	NA	CASSPIETRNYNEQFF
TRBV30	TRBJ2-7	NA	CAWNTHAGQYF
TRBV6-1	TRBJ2-6	many	CASKDRDDGANVLTF
TRBV11-2	TRBJ2-3	NA	CASSLAWGLAGVGTDTQYF
TRBV11-2	TRBJ2-1	NA	CASSVGWLAGSSYNEQFF
TRBV6-1	TRBJ2-1	few	CASKRGTSEQFF
TRBV11-2	TRBJ1-1	NA	CASSWTQGNTEAFF
TRBV18	TRBJ2-7	NA	CASSPSGGPYEQYF
TRBV2	TRBJ2-7	NA	CASSAKTGDSYEQYF
TRBV7-3	TRBJ2-1	NA	CASSLTGLAEPYNEQFF
TRBV28	TRBJ2-5	many	CASSLWTSGRAGEETQYF